This T cell receptor beta chain was recorded in a study of blood T cell repertoires in COVID-19. Across the study: COVID-19 samples collected from the United States, Italy and Spain covered acute and convalescent phases. PBMCs, B-cell-depleted T cells, or T cells provided the cDNA or gDNA that made up the material.

The junction had 6 bases not matched to a gene; V was cut back by 4 bases and J by 1 base. This CDR3 region has 16 residues. Germline CDR1 reads SGHNT; CDR2 reads YYREEE (reference sequence). Methods used by the authors: Nucleated cell number was recorded as an estimate derived from reference gene primer amplification. Method: immunoSEQ multiplex PCR; TCRdb's copy keeps in-frame clones and lacks some. The DNA was the basis for D and trimming; V, J and clone size are from that table. Among fewer than 250,000 clones listed, more than 80% were seen once. What was sequenced was peripheral blood. The clonotype was recovered from a human donor in a cohort sampled during active COVID-19. The V call is TRBV5-4, the J call TRBJ2-5; 11 bases are a match to TRBD2. This chain's CDR3 is CASSRTSGGSQETQYF. The CDR3 DNA sequence: TGTGCCAGCAGCAGAACTAGCGGGGGATCCCAAGAGACCCAGTACTTC.